The present entry profiles one T cell receptor beta chain with its context. TCRdb re-called the 5' RACE reads through MiXCR, storing one row per CDR3 protein. The table has roughly 150,000 distinct CDR3 sequences, about a third seen once. The entry originates in a study of CD8 T cells in ankylosing spondylitis. The receptor's source is a male donor with ankylosing spondylitis. Sequencing input: synovial fluid, either unsorted or a sorted T cell fraction (not recorded which).

DNA for the CDR3: TGTGCCAGCAGACCCCGGGGGGACGGCACAGATACGCAGTATTTT. It is translated as CASRPRGDGTDTQYF. The chain uses TRBV11-2 and TRBJ2-3; 7 bases map to TRBD2. V lost 6 bases, J lost 1 base, and 7 bases stayed unmatched. Germline CDR1 is SGHAT and CDR2 is FQNNGV. The CDR3 contains 15 residues.